This T cell receptor (beta chain) was identified in a study of OX40 agonist ivuxolimab in advanced cancers. Turning to the overall study: Ivuxolimab was an agonistic, fully human IgG2 monoclonal antibody directed against OX40 (CD134), a costimulatory receptor. Of the 50 to 55 dose-escalation patients, hepatocellular carcinoma was present in approximately 20, melanoma in roughly 15, renal cell carcinoma in 9 and head and neck cancer in 9. Intravenous ivuxolimab was administered to patients every 2 weeks at six dose levels: 0.01, 0.1, 0.3, 1.5, 3 and 10 mg/kg. Peripheral TCRbeta sequencing aimed to test whether ivuxolimab altered TCR sequence diversity and caused clonal T-cell expansion. The monotherapy dose-escalation portion (N ≈ 56 patients) of the phase I ivuxolimab trial is reported in the paper. The dose-escalation cohort was around 84% male with a mean age of approximately 60 years, ranging from about 23 to 85. Partial responses were achieved by three dose-escalation patients, of whom one had hepatocellular carcinoma and two had cutaneous melanoma. Prior anti-PD-1, anti-PD-L1 or anti-CTLA-4 therapy was permitted, and about two fifths of dose-escalation patients had received checkpoint inhibitors.

With regard to this clone: Its antigen is not yet known. Base qualities are not recorded, but no much larger clone differs from it by a single base.

Patients with autoimmune disease history or receiving systemic immunosuppression were excluded from the trial. Peripheral blood for TCR sequencing was drawn from every dose cohort at baseline, at cycle 4 day 1 and at cycle 7 day 1. Samples were obtained from an open-label, multicenter, first-in-human phase I dose-escalation trial of ivuxolimab. Adults with locally advanced or metastatic head and neck squamous cell, hepatocellular, melanoma or renal cell carcinoma were enrolled in the trial. Before TCR sequencing, CD4+ T cells and CD8+ T cells from peripheral blood were sorted into separate populations. From V the trimming removes 8 bases and from J it removes 2 bases, while the gene matches leave 8 bases of the junction unaccounted for. Via the germline V gene, CDR1 is SNHLY and CDR2 FYNNEI. Including the terminal cysteine and phenylalanine, the CDR3 comprises 14 residues. Only CDR3 DNA remains: 42 bases, in frame from the first base.

For sequencing of the TCRbeta CDR3 region, genomic DNA was extracted from the sorted cells. The immunoSEQ Assay was used for sequencing of TCRbeta CDR3 regions. TCRdb mirrors the immuneACCESS table, restricted to in-frame sequences. Some clones are absent from its copies; in checked studies, under half trace to an unresolved V gene, and the reason for the others is unknown. This sample gives 55,000 to 65,000 clones in total; about 87% of them show up just once. 1.9% of the sample is held by the ten biggest clonotypes. General conclusions and limits of the study: In the 0.1-3.0 mg/kg groups, partial responders had among the lowest normalized peripheral clonal expansion, particularly in CD8+ T cells. After ivuxolimab, more expanded clones were found on average in CD8+ T cells than in CD4+ T cells. Clonal expansion of both CD4+ and CD8+ blood T cells was observed from baseline to week 6 at doses 0.1 to 3.0 mg/kg. Low levels of normalized T-cell clonal expansion were also seen in some nonresponding patients. The antigen specificity of the clonally expanded peripheral T cells was not determined.

The rearranged chain carries TRBV2 and TRBJ2-7; 8 middle bases align to TRBD1. The sequencing here drew on CD4+ or CD8+ T cells sorted from blood, taken in a trial of the OX40 agonist ivuxolimab. This receptor was taken from an adult with an advanced solid tumor such as melanoma, head and neck, liver or kidney cancer. The CDR3 loop reads CASWGTGSPYEQYF. The nucleotide sequence is given as TGTGCCAGCTGGGGGACAGGTTCCCCCTACGAGCAGTACTTC.